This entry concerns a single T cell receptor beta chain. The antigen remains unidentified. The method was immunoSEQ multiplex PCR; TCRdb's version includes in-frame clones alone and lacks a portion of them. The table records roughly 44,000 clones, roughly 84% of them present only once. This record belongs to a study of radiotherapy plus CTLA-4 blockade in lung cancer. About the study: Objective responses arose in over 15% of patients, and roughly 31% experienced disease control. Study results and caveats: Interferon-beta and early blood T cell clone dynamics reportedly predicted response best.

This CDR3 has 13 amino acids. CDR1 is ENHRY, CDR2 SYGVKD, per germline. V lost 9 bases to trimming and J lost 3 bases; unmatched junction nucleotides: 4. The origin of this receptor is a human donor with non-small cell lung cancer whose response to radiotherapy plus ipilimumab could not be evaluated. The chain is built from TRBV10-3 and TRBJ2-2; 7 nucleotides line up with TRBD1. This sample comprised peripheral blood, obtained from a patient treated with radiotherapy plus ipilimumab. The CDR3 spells CAIRQGDTGELFF. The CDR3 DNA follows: TGTGCCATAAGACAGGGTGACACCGGGGAGCTGTTTTTT.